This entry features one TCR beta chain sequence. Residents of approximately 25 US areas, aged about 18 to 95 years, made up the participants. The sample is drawn from a study of blood T cell repertoires in COVID-19. For the study at large: Nucleic acid was either cDNA or gDNA, and it came from T cells, B-cell-depleted T cells, or PBMCs.

Study processing details: Reference gene primer amplification gave estimated nucleated cell counts. Measured with immunoSEQ multiplex PCR; TCRdb has only the in-frame clones, and not every one. The V and J calls and clone size come from that table; D and trimming were worked out from the DNA. The sample shows about 380,000 clones, 88% of them seen only once. The CDR3 contains 14 residues. Germline loops: CDR1 LGHDT, CDR2 YNNKEL (reference sequence). The V gene lost 4 bases and the J gene lost 0 bases, with 6 bases spanning the gap. The V gene is TRBV3-1 (or the pseudogene TRBV3-2), the J gene TRBJ2-2, with D maybe TRBD1 (6 bases). The sequenced sample was PBMCs or T cells enriched from blood (not recorded which). The sequence was collected from a woman aged 18-30 years who had recovered from COVID-19. The CDR3 DNA sequence: TGTGCCAGCAGCCGGGACACGAACACCGGGGAGCTGTTTTTT. It specifies CASSRDTNTGELFF.